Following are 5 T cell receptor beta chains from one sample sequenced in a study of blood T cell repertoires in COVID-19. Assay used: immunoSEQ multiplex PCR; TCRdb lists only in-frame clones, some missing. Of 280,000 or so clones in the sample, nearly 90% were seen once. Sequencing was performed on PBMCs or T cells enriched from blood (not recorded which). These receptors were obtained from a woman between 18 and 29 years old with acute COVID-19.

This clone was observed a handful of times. Written as DNA, the CDR3 is TGCGCCAGCAGTGGCTCCTTTAGCGGGAGAAGCTACAATGAGCAGTTCTTC. Its translation: CASSGSFSGRSYNEQFF. The V gene is TRBV10-2, the J gene TRBJ2-1, with TRBD2 identical over 9 bases. The CDR3 extends over 17 amino acids. V trimming: 4 bases; J trimming: 3 bases; junction bases outside the gene matches: 10. CDR1 WSHSY and CDR2 SAAADI come from the germline V gene.

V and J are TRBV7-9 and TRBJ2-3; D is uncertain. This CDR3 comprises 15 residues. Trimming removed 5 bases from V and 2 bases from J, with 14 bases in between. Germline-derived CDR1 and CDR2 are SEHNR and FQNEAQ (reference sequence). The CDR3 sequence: CASSPLGWVTDTQYF. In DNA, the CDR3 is TGTGCCAGCAGCCCCCTCGGGTGGGTCACAGATACGCAGTATTTT.

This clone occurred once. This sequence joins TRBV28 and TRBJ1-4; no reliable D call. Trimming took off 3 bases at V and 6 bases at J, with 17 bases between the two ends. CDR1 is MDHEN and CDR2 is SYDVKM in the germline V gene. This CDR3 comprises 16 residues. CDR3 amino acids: CASSFLDSRRDEKLFF. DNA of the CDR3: TGTGCCAGCAGTTTTCTGGACTCTCGGAGGGATGAAAAACTGTTTTTT.

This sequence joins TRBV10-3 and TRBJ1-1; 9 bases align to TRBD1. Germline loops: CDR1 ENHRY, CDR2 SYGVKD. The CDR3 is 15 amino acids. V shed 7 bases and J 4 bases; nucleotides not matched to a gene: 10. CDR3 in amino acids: CAINQGQGTGTEAFF. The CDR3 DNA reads TGTGCCATCAACCAGGGACAGGGAACGGGCACTGAAGCTTTCTTT.

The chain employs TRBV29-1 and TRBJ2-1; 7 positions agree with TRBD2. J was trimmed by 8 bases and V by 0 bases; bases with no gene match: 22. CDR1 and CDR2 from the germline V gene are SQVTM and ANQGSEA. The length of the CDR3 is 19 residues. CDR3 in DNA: TGCAGCGTTGAAGAAGCGGTCGGTAGCGGGCCTCATAACTCCTATGAGCAGTTCTTC. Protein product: CSVEEAVGSGPHNSYEQFF.